The 14 T cell receptor beta chains below come from one sample, sequenced in a study of T cells in Graves' hyperthyroidism and ophthalmopathy. TCR beta CDR3 regions were amplified from RNA. Researchers ran a first-round RT-PCR on the TCR CDR3 using the HTBI primer set. A single record per CDR3 protein comes from TCRdb applying MiXCR to the multiplex PCR reads. The top ten hold 34% of the sample, which has about 640,000 distinct CDR3 sequences, roughly 20% seen once. The sequenced material came from blood. The receptors shown here come from a man aged 30-40 years with Graves' ophthalmopathy.

This clonotype has only a few counts. The genes are TRBV6-2 or TRBV6-3 and TRBJ2-3, with TRBD2 identical over 8 bases. V gave up 0 bases and J gave up 7 bases; unmatched junction bases: 9. CDR1 and CDR2 (germline): MNHEY, SVGEGT. CDR3 size: 16 residues. CDR3 coding DNA: TGTGCCAGCAGTTACTCGGGAGCGGGAGTTTCGAATACGCAGTATTTT. Translating gives CASSYSGAGVSNTQYF.

The rearrangement uses TRBV11-2 and TRBJ1-2, with 12 bases matching TRBD1. This CDR3 has 16 residues. Per the germline V gene, CDR1 is SGHAT and CDR2 is FQNNGV. V trimming: 4 bases; J trimming: 6 bases; junction bases outside the gene matches: 9. CDR3 coding DNA: TGTGCCAGCAGCTGGGCCGGGACAGGGGGCGCACATGGCTACACCTTC. This gives the protein CASSWAGTGGAHGYTF. Looking up the rest from reference TRBV11-2 and TRBJ1-2 gives the full variable domain: EAGVAQSPRYKIIEKRQSVAFWCNPISGHATLYWYQQILGQGPKLLIQFQNNGVVDDSQLPKDRFSAERLKGVDSTLKIQPAKLEDSAVYLCASSWAGTGGAHGYTFGSGTRLTVV.

This clonotype has at least ten counts. The chain combines TRBV12-5 with TRBJ2-1; 11 bases are a match to TRBD2. Looked up from germline, CDR1 is LGHNT and CDR2 is FRNRAP. The CDR3 has 20 amino acids. V trimming: 0 bases; J trimming: 6 bases; junction bases outside the gene matches: 16. The CDR3 coding sequence is TGTGCTAGTGGTTTGGTAAACAAAGAATCTAGCGGGAGGATCCCCAATGAGCAGTTCTTC. This encodes CASGLVNKESSGRIPNEQFF.

The table lists this clonotype with many counts. The chain joins TRBV2 to TRBJ1-2; D possibly corresponds to TRBD1 (5 bases). Germline V gene sequence: CDR1 SNHLY, CDR2 FYNNEI. The CDR3 has 12 residues. V shed 7 bases and J shed 2 bases, with 8 bases lying between them. The CDR3, as DNA: TGTGCCAGCACACAGGCAAACTATGGCTACACCTTC. It translates to CASTQANYGYTF. The variable domain in full, completed from reference TRBV2 and TRBJ1-2, reads EPEVTQTPSHQVTQMGQEVILRCVPISNHLYFYWYRQILGQKVEFLVSFYNNEISEKSEIFDDQFSVERPDGSNFTLKIRSTKLEDSAMYFCASTQANYGYTFGSGTRLTVV.

This clonotype came up many times. V and J are TRBV28 and TRBJ2-7, with D uncertain. The germline CDR1 and CDR2 sequences are MDHEN and SYDVKM. V lost 3 bases to trimming and J lost 0 bases, with 9 bases between them. The CDR3 is made up of 14 amino acids. This chain's CDR3 is CASSLGMSSYEQYF. CDR3 in DNA: TGTGCCAGCAGTTTGGGGATGAGCTCCTACGAGCAGTACTTC.

This clonotype was observed a few times. CDR3: CASSQVASGYGYTF. The DNA of the CDR3 is TGTGCCAGCAGTCAGGTGGCCTCCGGCTATGGCTACACCTTC. The rearrangement joins TRBV14 to TRBJ1-2; D uncertain. V was cut by 6 bases and J by 4 bases, with 15 bases left in between. CDR1 and CDR2 from the germline V gene are SGHDN and FVKESK. CDR3 size: 14 residues.

This clonotype came up many times. The chain employs TRBV18 and TRBJ2-7; perhaps D is TRBD1 or TRBD2 (5 bases each). Deletions cut 3 bases from V and 0 bases from J, with 6 bases between. This CDR3 is built from 13 residues. Germline CDR1 and CDR2: KGHSH and LQKENI. This CDR3 is CASSPGPSYEQYF. Written as DNA, the CDR3 is TGTGCCAGCTCACCGGGACCCTCCTACGAGCAGTACTTC.

CDR3 in amino acids: CASSSVAGVGYNEQFF. CDR3 in DNA: TGTGCCAGCAGCTCTGTAGCGGGAGTAGGCTACAATGAGCAGTTCTTC. The J gene is TRBJ2-1, the V gene TRBV7-3, with 9 bases fitting TRBD2. Per germline, CDR1 SGHTA and CDR2 FQGTGA. V lost 4 bases, J lost 3 bases, and 7 bases stayed unmatched. This CDR3 comprises 16 residues.

Concerning this clonotype itself: This sequence may be a read error, since a much larger clone differs from it by one base. The chain carries TRBV28 and TRBJ2-7; TRBD1 agrees at 7 bases. CDR3 length: 14 residues. Germline-derived CDR1 and CDR2 are MDHEN and SYDVKM. The CDR3 DNA is TGTGCCAGCACCCCTACCGGGACAGCCTACGAGCAGCACTTC. Residues: CASTPTGTAYEQHF.

The gene calls are TRBV7-9 and TRBJ2-5, with 13 nucleotides matching TRBD2. V shed 1 base and J 5 bases; nucleotides not matched to a gene: 7. The CDR3 covers 17 residues. Germline CDR1 SEHNR, CDR2 FQNEAQ (reference sequence). The CDR3 sequence: CASSLGLAGGLEETQYF. The DNA of the CDR3 is TGTGCCAGCAGCTTAGGACTAGCGGGAGGATTAGAGGAGACCCAGTACTTC.

This rearrangement joins TRBV28 to TRBJ2-7, with 9 bases matching TRBD1. The CDR3 consists of 15 residues. CDR1 and CDR2 (germline): MDHEN, SYDVKM. V was clipped by 5 bases and J by 4 bases; unmatched bases: 9. CDR3 nucleotides: TGTGCCAGCAGTCCCGGGGACAGGGAACTATACGAGCAGTACTTC. Amino acid sequence: CASSPGDRELYEQYF.

This clonotype was seen more than once but under ten times. The chain joins TRBV29-1 to TRBJ2-1; 13 bases are a match to TRBD2. With V trimmed by 6 bases and J by 9 bases, 11 bases remained unmatched. The CDR3 runs 15 residues. Per germline, CDR1 SQVTM and CDR2 ANQGSEA. CDR3 DNA: TGCAGCGTAGATACCGGGACTAGCGGGATGGGTGAGCAGTTCTTC. It specifies CSVDTGTSGMGEQFF.

The chain has TRBV10-2 and TRBJ2-7; D may match TRBD1 or TRBD2 (6 bases each). This CDR3 comprises 15 residues. V was shortened by 0 bases and J by 4 bases, with 13 bases between the two germline ends. Germline V gene lookup returns CDR1 WSHSY and CDR2 SAAADI. The CDR3 loop is CASSESDTGAYEQYF. In nucleotides, the CDR3 is TGCGCCAGCAGTGAGTCGGACACGGGGGCTTACGAGCAGTACTTC.

The V gene is TRBV20-1, the J gene TRBJ1-6; D uncertain. Looked up from germline, CDR1 is DFQATT and CDR2 is SNEGSKA (reference sequence). There are 12 residues in the CDR3. Trimming left V 3 bases short and J 5 bases short, with 5 bases between. The CDR3 nucleotides read TGCAGTGCTAGTATGGATAATTCACCCCTCCACTTT. Translation: CSASMDNSPLHF.